Listed here are 3 T cell receptor beta chains from one sample, sequenced in a study of T-cell memory formation after mild COVID-19. TCRdb analysed the 5' RACE reads with MiXCR anew, one entry per CDR3 protein. The sample includes 80,000 to 95,000 distinct CDR3 sequences, about 23% of them seen just once. Sequencing was performed on PBMCs or a T cell subset sorted from them (not recorded which). The receptors originated from a young man who had mild COVID-19 (a few samples of this study predate the infection). Cell type and time point are not known.

The J gene is TRBJ2-3, the V gene TRBV6-1; D call uncertain. The length of the CDR3 is 13 residues. The V end lost 1 base, the J end lost 2 bases, and 4 bases lay between the germline ends. The germline V gene has CDR1 MNHNS and CDR2 SASEGT. CDR3 in DNA: TGTGCCAGCAGTGAAGGGCCCACAGATACGCAGTATTTT. As protein: CASSEGPTDTQYF.

This clonotype was found a few times. At one end the junction does not follow the germline gene, possibly because of a read error. The gene calls are TRBV14 and TRBJ1-1; the D is unclear. Germline-derived CDR1 and CDR2 are SGHDN and FVKESK. This CDR3 comprises 15 residues. The CDR3, as DNA: TGTGCCAGCAGCGAAGAAGAAATCATGAACACTGAAGCTTTCTTT. It codes for CASSEEEIMNTEAFF. Complete variable domain (other parts from reference TRBV14 and TRBJ1-1): EAGVTQFPSHSVIEKGQTVTLRCDPISGHDNLYWYRRVMGKEIKFLLHFVKESKQDESGMPNNRFLAERTGGTYSTLKVQPAELEDSGVYFCASSEEEIMNTEAFFGQGTRLTVV.

CDR3 protein: CASRSRPNTEAFF. CDR3 DNA sequence: TGTGCCAGCAGGTCTCGCCCGAACACTGAAGCTTTCTTT. V gene TRBV27 combines with J gene TRBJ1-1; unclear D gene. The germline V and J ends were trimmed by 6 bases and 1 base, with 9 bases remaining between them. The CDR3 extends over 13 amino acids. CDR1 is MNHEY, CDR2 SMNVEV, per germline (reference sequence).